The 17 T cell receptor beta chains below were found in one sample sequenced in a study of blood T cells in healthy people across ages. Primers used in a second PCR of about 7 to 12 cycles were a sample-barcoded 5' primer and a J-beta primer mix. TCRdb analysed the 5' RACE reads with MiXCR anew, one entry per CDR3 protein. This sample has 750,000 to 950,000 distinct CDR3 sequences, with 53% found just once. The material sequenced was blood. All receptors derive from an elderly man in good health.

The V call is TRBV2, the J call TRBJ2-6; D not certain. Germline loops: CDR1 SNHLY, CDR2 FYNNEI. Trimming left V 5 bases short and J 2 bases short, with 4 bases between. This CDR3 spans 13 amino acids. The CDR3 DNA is TGTGCCAGCAGTACAGCTGGGGCCAACGTCCTGACTTTC. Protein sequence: CASSTAGANVLTF.

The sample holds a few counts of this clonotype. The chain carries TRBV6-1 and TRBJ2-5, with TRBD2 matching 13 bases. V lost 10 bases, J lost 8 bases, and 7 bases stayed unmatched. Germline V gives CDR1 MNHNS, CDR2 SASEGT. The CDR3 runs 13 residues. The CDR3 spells CATEGLAGLTQYF. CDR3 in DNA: TGTGCCACCGAGGGACTAGCGGGACTTACCCAGTACTTC.

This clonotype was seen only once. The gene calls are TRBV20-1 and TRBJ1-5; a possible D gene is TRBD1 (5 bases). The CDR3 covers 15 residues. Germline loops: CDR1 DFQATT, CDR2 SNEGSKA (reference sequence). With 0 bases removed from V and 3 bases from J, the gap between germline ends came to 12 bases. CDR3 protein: CSARDGGGDNQPQHF. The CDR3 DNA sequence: TGCAGTGCTAGAGATGGGGGGGGTGACAATCAGCCCCAGCATTTT.

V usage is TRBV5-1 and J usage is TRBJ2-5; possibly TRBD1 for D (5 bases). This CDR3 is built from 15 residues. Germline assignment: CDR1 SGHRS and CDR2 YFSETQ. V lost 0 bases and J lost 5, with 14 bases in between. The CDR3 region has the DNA TGCGCCAGCAGCTTGGCCCCCAGGGTTTACGAGACCCAGTACTTC. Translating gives CASSLAPRVYETQYF. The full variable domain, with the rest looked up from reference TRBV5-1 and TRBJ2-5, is KAGVTQTPRYLIKTRGQQVTLSCSPISGHRSVSWYQQTPGQGLQFLFEYFSETQRNKGNFPGRFSGRQFSNSRSEMNVSTLELGDSALYLCASSLAPRVYETQYFGPGTRLLVL.

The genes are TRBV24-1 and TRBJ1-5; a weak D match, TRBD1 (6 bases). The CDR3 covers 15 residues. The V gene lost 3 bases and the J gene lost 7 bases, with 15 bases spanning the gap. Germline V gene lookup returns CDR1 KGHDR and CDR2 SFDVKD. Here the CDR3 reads CATSDPKSGVQPQHF. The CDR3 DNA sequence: TGTGCCACCAGTGATCCCAAGTCAGGGGTACAGCCCCAGCATTTT.

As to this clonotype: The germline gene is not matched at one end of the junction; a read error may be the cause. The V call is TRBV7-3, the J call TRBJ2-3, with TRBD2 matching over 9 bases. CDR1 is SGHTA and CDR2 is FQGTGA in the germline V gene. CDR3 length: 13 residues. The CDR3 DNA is TGTGCCAGCCGAGCGGGAGGCACAGATATGCAGTATTTT. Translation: CASRAGGTDMQYF. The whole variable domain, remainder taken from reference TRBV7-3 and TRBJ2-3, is GAGVSQTPSNKVTEKGKYVELRCDPISGHTALYWYRQSLGQGPEFLIYFQGTGAADDSGLPNDRFFAVRPEGSVSTLKIQRTERGDSAVYLCASRAGGTDMQYFGPGTRLTVL.

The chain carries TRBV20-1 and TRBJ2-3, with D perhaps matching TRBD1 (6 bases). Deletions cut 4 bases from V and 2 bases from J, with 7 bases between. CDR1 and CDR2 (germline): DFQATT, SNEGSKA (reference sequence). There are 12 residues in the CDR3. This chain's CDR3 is CSANRATDTQYF. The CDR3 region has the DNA TGCAGTGCTAACAGGGCCACAGATACGCAGTATTTT.

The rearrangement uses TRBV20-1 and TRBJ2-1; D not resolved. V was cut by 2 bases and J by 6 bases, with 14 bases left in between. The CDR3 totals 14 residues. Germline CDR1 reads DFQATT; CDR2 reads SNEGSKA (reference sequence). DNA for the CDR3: TGCAGTGCTAGACCCCTGAGGAGCAGCAATGAGCAGTTCTTC. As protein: CSARPLRSSNEQFF.

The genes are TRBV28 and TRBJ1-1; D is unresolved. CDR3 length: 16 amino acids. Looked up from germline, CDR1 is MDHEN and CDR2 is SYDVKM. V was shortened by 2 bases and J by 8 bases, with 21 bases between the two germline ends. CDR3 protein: CASSLSLAEEALEAFF. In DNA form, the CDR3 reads TGTGCCAGCAGTTTAAGTCTGGCGGAAGAAGCCTTAGAAGCTTTCTTT.

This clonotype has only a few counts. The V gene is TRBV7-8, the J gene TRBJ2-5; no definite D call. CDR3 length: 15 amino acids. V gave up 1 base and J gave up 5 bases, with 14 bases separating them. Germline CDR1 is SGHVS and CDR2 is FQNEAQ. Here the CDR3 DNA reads TGTGCCAGCAGCTTAGTCCGCCCCCCTCGGGAGACCCAGTACTTC. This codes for CASSLVRPPRETQYF.

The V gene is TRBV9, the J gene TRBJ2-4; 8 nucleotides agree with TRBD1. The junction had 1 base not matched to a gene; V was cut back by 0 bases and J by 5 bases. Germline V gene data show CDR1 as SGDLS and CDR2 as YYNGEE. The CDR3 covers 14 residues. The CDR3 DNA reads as TGTGCCAGCAGCGTAGCGGACAGGGAAAACATTCAGTACTTC. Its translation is CASSVADRENIQYF.

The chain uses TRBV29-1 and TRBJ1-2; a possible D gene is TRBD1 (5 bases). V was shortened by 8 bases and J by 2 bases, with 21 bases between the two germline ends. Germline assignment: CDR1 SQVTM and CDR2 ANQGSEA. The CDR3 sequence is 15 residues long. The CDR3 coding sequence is TGCAGCATAGGGAGAACAGCCCGGGGGAACTATGGCTACACCTTC. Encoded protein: CSIGRTARGNYGYTF.

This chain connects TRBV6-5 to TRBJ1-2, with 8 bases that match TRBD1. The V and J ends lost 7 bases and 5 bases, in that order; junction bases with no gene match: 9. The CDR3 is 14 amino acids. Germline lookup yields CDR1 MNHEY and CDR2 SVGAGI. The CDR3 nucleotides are TGTGCCAGCACCCTCGCCGGGACAGGATATGGCTACACCTTC. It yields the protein CASTLAGTGYGYTF.

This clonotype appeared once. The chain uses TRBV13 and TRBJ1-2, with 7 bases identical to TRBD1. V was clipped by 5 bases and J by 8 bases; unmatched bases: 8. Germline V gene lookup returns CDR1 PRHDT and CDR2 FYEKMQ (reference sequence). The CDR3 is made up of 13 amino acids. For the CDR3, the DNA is TGTGCCAGCAGCCCGACAGGGAGCCTAGGCTACACCTTC. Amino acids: CASSPTGSLGYTF.

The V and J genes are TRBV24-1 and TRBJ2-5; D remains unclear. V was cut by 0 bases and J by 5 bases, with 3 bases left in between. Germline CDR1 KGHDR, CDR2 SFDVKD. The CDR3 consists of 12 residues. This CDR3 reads CATSDLRETQYF. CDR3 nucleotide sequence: TGTGCCACCAGTGATTTGAGGGAGACCCAGTACTTC.

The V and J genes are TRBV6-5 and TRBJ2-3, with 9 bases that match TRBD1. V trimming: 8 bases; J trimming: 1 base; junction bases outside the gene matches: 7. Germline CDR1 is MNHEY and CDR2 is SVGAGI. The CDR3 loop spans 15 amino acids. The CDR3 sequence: CASSTGGIGTDTQYF. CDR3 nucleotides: TGTGCCAGCTCGACAGGGGGGATCGGCACAGATACGCAGTATTTT.

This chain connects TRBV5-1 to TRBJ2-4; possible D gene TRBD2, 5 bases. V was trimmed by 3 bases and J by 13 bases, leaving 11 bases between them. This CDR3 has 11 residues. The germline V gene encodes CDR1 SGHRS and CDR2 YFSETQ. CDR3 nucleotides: TGCGCCAGCAGCTCGGAGGCCGGGCAGTACTTC. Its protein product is CASSSEAGQYF.